The T cell receptor (beta chain) under discussion was sequenced for a study of shared clonotypes between healthy human individuals. Data came from immunoSEQ multiplex PCR; TCRdb stores just in-frame clones and leaves some out. The sample carries around 940,000 clones, roughly 72% recorded once. This CDR3 region has 15 residues. Trimming left V 4 bases short and J 3 bases short, with 13 bases between. Germline-derived CDR1 and CDR2 are MNHNY and SVGAGI (reference sequence). Sequencing was carried out using memory CD4+ T cells sorted from blood. Documented subset: CD45RA-negative fraction. The V call is TRBV6-6, the J call TRBJ1-3; no firm D call. The TCR was taken from a man between 18 and 35 years old in good health. CDR3 amino acids: CASSSSAGLGNTIYF. Written as DNA, the CDR3 is TGTGCCAGCAGTTCCTCCGCAGGTCTTGGAAACACCATATATTTT.